This T cell receptor (beta chain) comes out of a study of blood T cell repertoires in COVID-19. Libraries were prepared by immunoSEQ multiplex PCR; TCRdb keeps only in-frame clonotypes and omits some of them. The table has fewer than 500,000 clones, around 87% seen once. This CDR3 comprises 18 residues. Trimming took 4 bases from V and 4 from J, leaving 26 bases between them. Germline V gene sequence: CDR1 SGDLS, CDR2 YYNGEE. V is TRBV9 and J is TRBJ1-2; maybe TRBD1 (6 bases). Specimen: PBMCs or T cells enriched from blood (not recorded which). This TCR derives from a young man who had recovered from COVID-19. CDR3 region: CASSLHLGEGGEGYGYTF. CDR3 DNA sequence: TGTGCCAGCAGCCTCCACTTGGGGGAGGGGGGCGAGGGCTATGGCTACACCTTC. Drawing the rest from reference TRBV9 and TRBJ1-2, the complete variable domain is DSGVTQTPKHLITATGQRVTLRCSPRSGDLSVYWYQQSLDQGLQFLIQYYNGEERAKGNILERFSAQQFPDLHSELNLSSLELGDSALYFCASSLHLGEGGEGYGYTFGSGTRLTVV.